The 21 T cell receptor beta chains in this list originate from one sample, sequenced in a study of T-cell memory formation after mild COVID-19. Each CDR3 protein gets one entry after TCRdb re-called the 5' RACE reads with MiXCR. The data contain around 120,000 distinct CDR3 sequences, around a sixth of them singletons. The specimen was PBMCs or a T cell subset sorted from them (not recorded which). These receptors were collected from an adult woman who had mild COVID-19 (a few samples of this study predate the infection). Cell type and time point are not known.

This clonotype was seen once. V is TRBV4-3 and J is TRBJ2-7; possibly TRBD2 for D (6 bases). CDR1 LGHNA and CDR2 YSLEER come from the germline V gene. This CDR3 is built from 14 residues. Trimming took 0 bases from V and 4 from J, leaving 10 bases between them. Here the CDR3 reads CASSQDRDWYEQYF. DNA for the CDR3: TGCGCCAGCAGCCAAGATCGGGACTGGTACGAGCAGTACTTC.

The chain links TRBV2 to TRBJ2-5, with TRBD2 identical over 9 bases. The germline gives CDR1 SNHLY, CDR2 FYNNEI. The CDR3 consists of 16 residues. V lost 5 bases to trimming and J lost 2 bases; unmatched junction nucleotides: 9. The CDR3 nucleotides are TGTGCCAGCAGTTCTGCGGGAGGGAGTCGGCAAGAGACCCAGTACTTC. Translating it yields CASSSAGGSRQETQYF.

V gene TRBV12-3 or TRBV12-4 combines with J gene TRBJ1-2, with a possible D match to TRBD1 (6 bases). V was cut by 5 bases and J by 6 bases, with 19 bases left in between. The CDR3 extends over 15 amino acids. CDR3 coding DNA: TGTGCCAGCAGTACGTCCTTGGGGGGGCAAAATGGCTACACCTTC. It is translated as CASSTSLGGQNGYTF.

The chain uses TRBV27 and TRBJ2-2, with D tentatively TRBD2 (6 bases). Trimming stripped 6 bases from V and 4 bases from J, with 9 bases between. The germline V gene has CDR1 MNHEY and CDR2 SMNVEV (reference sequence). The CDR3 length is 13 residues. CDR3 sequence: CASSPEGTGELFF. CDR3 DNA sequence: TGTGCCAGCAGCCCGGAGGGCACCGGGGAGCTGTTTTTT.

Details on this clonotype: A much larger clonotype is one base distant, so this may be a read error. CDR3 DNA: TGTGCCAGCAGCTTAGGCAGTCAGCAGTTCTTC. Protein: CASSLGSQQFF. This sequence joins TRBV7-9 and TRBJ2-1; D unclear. The germline CDR1 and CDR2 sequences are SEHNR and FQNEAQ (reference sequence). With 1 base removed from V and 11 bases from J, the gap between germline ends came to 6 bases. This CDR3 is built from 11 residues.

The V gene is TRBV7-9, the J gene TRBJ2-5; D not resolved. CDR1 is SEHNR, CDR2 FQNEAQ, per germline (reference sequence). V shed 1 base and J shed 1 base, with 10 bases lying between them. The CDR3 runs to 15 residues. The CDR3: CASSLVKSIQETQYF. In DNA, the CDR3 is TGTGCCAGCAGCTTAGTCAAGTCAATCCAAGAGACCCAGTACTTC.

This clonotype was counted between two and nine times. The rearrangement uses TRBV21-1 and TRBJ2-3; the table's D gene call, TRBD2, was not cross checked with the DNA. TRBV21-1 is designated a pseudogene. The CDR3 covers 16 residues. The chain's CDR3 is CASGQLAGGPRDTQYF. Written as DNA, the CDR3 is TGTGCCAGCGGCCAACTAGCGGGAGGGCCTCGGGATACGCAGTATTTT.

Written as DNA, the CDR3 is TGTGCCAGCAGTTTAATAGCGGGGGTTCGCGGGGAGCTGTTTTTT. This sequence encodes CASSLIAGVRGELFF. This rearrangement joins TRBV12-3 or TRBV12-4 to TRBJ2-2; 9 bases are a match to TRBD2. J lost 7 bases, V lost 2 bases, and 5 bases had no gene match. CDR3 length: 15 amino acids.

A few counts support this clonotype. The J gene is TRBJ2-7, the V gene TRBV5-6; unclear D gene. CDR3 size: 11 residues. Germline lookup yields CDR1 SGHDT and CDR2 YYEEEE. Trimming shortened V by 5 bases and J by 4 bases, and 7 bases separated the two germline ends. CDR3 in DNA: TGTGCCAGCAGTCAACGATACGAGCAGTACTTC. Translated: CASSQRYEQYF.

This chain links TRBV5-1 with TRBJ2-1; the match to TRBD1 covers 10 bases. The CDR3 length is 16 residues. Per germline, CDR1 SGHRS and CDR2 YFSETQ. With V trimmed by 3 bases and J by 5 bases, 8 bases remained unmatched. The CDR3 region has the DNA TGCGCCAGCAGCTGGCAGTTCGGGACAGGGGACAATGAGCAGTTCTTC. This codes for CASSWQFGTGDNEQFF.

The V call is TRBV12-3 or TRBV12-4, the J call TRBJ2-1; D not resolved. Trimming removed 2 bases from V and 10 bases from J, with 6 bases in between. The CDR3 runs to 11 residues. CDR3 protein: CASSLPPEQFF. CDR3 in DNA: TGTGCCAGCAGTTTACCCCCCGAGCAGTTCTTC.

This clonotype was seen only a few times. The V and J genes are TRBV12-3 or TRBV12-4 and TRBJ2-7; D gene uncertain. This CDR3 contains 14 residues. V lost 5 bases and J 6 bases, leaving 17 bases between the germline ends. In nucleotides, the CDR3 is TGTGCCAGCAGTCCAACCCGGGCCCACGGCGAGCAGTACTTC. Amino acid sequence: CASSPTRAHGEQYF.

The chain recombines TRBV2 with TRBJ2-7; possible D gene TRBD1, 6 bases. This CDR3 has 13 residues. V gave up 6 bases and J gave up 0 bases, with 9 bases separating them. Germline V gene data show CDR1 as SNHLY and CDR2 as FYNNEI. CDR3 DNA sequence: TGTGCCAGCAGCCGGGACATCTCCTACGAGCAGTACTTC. Amino acid sequence: CASSRDISYEQYF.

To note about this clonotype: A junction boundary mismatches the germline segment, possibly from a read error. This chain connects TRBV9 to TRBJ2-1; D ambiguous. Germline V gene sequence: CDR1 SGDLS, CDR2 YYNGEE. The CDR3 is made up of 14 amino acids. CDR3 nucleotide sequence: TGTGCCAGCAGCGTCCTGTCTAGGGATCATGAGCGGTTCTTC. Its translation is CASSVLSRDHERFF.

The chain combines TRBV5-6 with TRBJ1-2; D call uncertain. V lost 4 bases, J lost 4 bases, and 17 bases lay in between. Germline loops: CDR1 SGHDT, CDR2 YYEEEE. CDR3 length: 15 amino acids. The CDR3 sequence is CASSVKTLPSYGYTF. CDR3 bases: TGTGCCAGCAGCGTAAAGACCCTACCCTCCTATGGCTACACCTTC.

In this sample, this clonotype turned up a few times. The chain is built from TRBV6-2 or TRBV6-3 and TRBJ2-1, with TRBD2 identical over 8 bases. This CDR3 comprises 15 residues. The V and J ends lost 8 bases and 7 bases, in that order; junction bases with no gene match: 13. Germline V gene data show CDR1 as MNHEY and CDR2 as SVGEGT. This CDR3 is CASLQSGRRGNEQFF. The CDR3, as DNA: TGTGCCAGCTTGCAGAGCGGGAGAAGAGGAAATGAGCAGTTCTTC.

A few counts support this clonotype. The chain couples TRBV6-5 to TRBJ2-7; 10 positions match TRBD2. This CDR3 spans 13 amino acids. The J segment lost 6 bases and the V segment lost 4 bases, leaving 3 bases of the junction unmatched. In germline, CDR1 is MNHEY, CDR2 SVGAGI. This chain's CDR3 is CASSSSGRGEQYF. As DNA, the CDR3 is TGTGCCAGCAGTTCTAGCGGGAGAGGCGAGCAGTACTTC.

This clonotype was found a few times. This sequence joins TRBV28 and TRBJ2-2; 8 nucleotides align to TRBD2. Germline V gene lookup returns CDR1 MDHEN and CDR2 SYDVKM. The CDR3 sequence is 15 residues long. The V gene end was trimmed by 4 bases and the J gene end by 3 bases; junction bases not matched to a gene: 4. The CDR3 region is CASSSGTSDTGELFF. The CDR3 DNA reads as TGTGCCAGCAGTTCCGGGACTAGTGACACCGGGGAGCTGTTTTTT.

This clonotype was counted only a few times. Relative to the germline gene, one junction end is altered; a read error may explain this. The chain combines TRBV2 with TRBJ2-3; 8 bases agree with TRBD2. Germline V CDR1 and CDR2: SNHLY, FYNNEI. The CDR3 extends over 17 amino acids. The CDR3 sequence: CASGEWGPSGSTDTQYF. As DNA, the CDR3 is TGTGCCAGCGGTGAATGGGGCCCTAGCGGGAGCACAGATACGCAGTATTTT.

Only a few counts were recorded for this clonotype. The J gene is TRBJ2-5, the V gene TRBV20-1; D may be TRBD2 (5 bases). CDR3 length: 13 residues. Germline V CDR1 and CDR2: DFQATT, SNEGSKA (reference sequence). The CDR3 DNA follows: TGCAGCCCCTCACTGAGGGCTGGGGAGACCCAGTACTTC. Protein product: CSPSLRAGETQYF.

In its sample, this clonotype was seen a few times. The chain couples TRBV2 to TRBJ2-1, with a tentative D call TRBD1 (6 bases). Germline assignment: CDR1 SNHLY and CDR2 FYNNEI. V was pared by 5 bases and J by 5 bases, with 10 bases between. This CDR3 region has 13 residues. CDR3 in amino acids: CASSLQGNNEQFF. DNA for the CDR3: TGTGCCAGCAGTCTACAGGGAAACAATGAGCAGTTCTTC.